This TCR beta chain comes out of a study of CD8 T cells in Susac syndrome. With random hexamers, reverse transcription was performed on about 0.45 to 1 ug of RNA. The TCR beta CDR3 was amplified by immunoSEQ multiplex PCR across 54 Vbeta, 13 Jbeta. One entry per CDR3 protein results from TCRdb running MiXCR on the immunoSEQ multiplex PCR reads. The sample holds approximately 300,000 distinct CDR3 sequences, approximately 85% seen once. CDR1 is MGHRA, CDR2 YSYEKL, per germline. V was pared by 3 bases and J by 0 bases, with 9 bases between. This CDR3 spans 14 amino acids. This receptor was obtained from a human donor with multiple sclerosis. Sequencing was done on a sample of CD8+ T cells from PBMCs. The chain has TRBV4-1 and TRBJ2-7, with no clear D. CDR3: CASSHGWPSYEQYF. The CDR3 DNA is TGCGCCAGCAGCCACGGTTGGCCCTCCTACGAGCAGTACTTC.